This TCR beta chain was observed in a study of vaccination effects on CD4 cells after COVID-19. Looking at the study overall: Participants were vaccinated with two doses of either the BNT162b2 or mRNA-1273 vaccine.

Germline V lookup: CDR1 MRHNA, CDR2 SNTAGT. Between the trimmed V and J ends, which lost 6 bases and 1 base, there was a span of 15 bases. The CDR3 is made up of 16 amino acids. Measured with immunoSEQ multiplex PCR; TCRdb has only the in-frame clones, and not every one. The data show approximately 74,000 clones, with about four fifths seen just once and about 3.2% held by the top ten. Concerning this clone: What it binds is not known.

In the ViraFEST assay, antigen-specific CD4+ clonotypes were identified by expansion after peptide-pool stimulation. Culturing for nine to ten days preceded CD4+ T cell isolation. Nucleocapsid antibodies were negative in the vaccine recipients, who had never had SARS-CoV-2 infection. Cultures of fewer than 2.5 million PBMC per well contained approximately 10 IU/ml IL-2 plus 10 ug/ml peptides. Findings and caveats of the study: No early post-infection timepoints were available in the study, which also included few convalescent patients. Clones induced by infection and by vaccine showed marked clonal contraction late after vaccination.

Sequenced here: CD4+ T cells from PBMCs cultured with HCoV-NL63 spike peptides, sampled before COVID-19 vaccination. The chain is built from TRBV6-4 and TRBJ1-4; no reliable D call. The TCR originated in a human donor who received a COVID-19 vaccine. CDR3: CASRRKTSRTNEKLFF. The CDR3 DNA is TGTGCCAGCAGGAGAAAGACTAGTCGAACTAATGAAAAACTGTTTTTT.